Below, 7 T cell receptor beta chains from the same sample are listed, as sequenced in a study of T cell repertoires in cytomegalovirus infection. These TCRs are of unknown antigen specificity. Each CDR3 protein is one row after TCRdb ran MiXCR on the reads. This sample yields around 750,000 distinct CDR3 sequences, of which around a third are seen a single time; around an eighth belongs to the top ten. Here the sequenced sample was cultured CD8+ T cells from PBMCs, taken from culture after CMV antigen stimulation. Source of these receptors: a human donor in good health (CMV status not recorded). Some clones in this sample may be carry-over from other donors' samples.

This chain uses TRBV7-9 with TRBJ2-5, with 9 bases that match TRBD2. The CDR3 consists of 16 residues. V was pared by 5 bases and J by 0 bases, with 7 bases of the junction left unmatched. Germline CDR1 reads SEHNR; CDR2 reads FQNEAQ (reference sequence). The CDR3 loop is CASSTSSGGYQETQYF. Here the CDR3 DNA reads TGTGCCAGCAGCACGTCCAGCGGGGGGTACCAAGAGACCCAGTACTTC. The variable domain in full, completed from reference TRBV7-9 and TRBJ2-5, reads DTGVSQNPRHKITKRGQNVTFRCDPISEHNRLYWYRQTLGQGPEFLTYFQNEAQLEKSRLLSDRFSAERPKGSFSTLEIQRTEQGDSAMYLCASSTSSGGYQETQYFGPGTRLLVL.

This chain uses TRBV12-3 or TRBV12-4 with TRBJ2-7, with 10 bases identical to TRBD1. V trimming: 2 bases; J trimming: 5 bases; junction bases outside the gene matches: 6. The length of the CDR3 is 15 residues. In nucleotides, the CDR3 is TGTGCCAGCAGTTTAAGGAGACAGGGGGCCCACGAGCAGTACTTC. It is translated as CASSLRRQGAHEQYF.

This clonotype was seen once. V is TRBV2 and J is TRBJ2-7; TRBD1 matches at 9 bases. The V gene's germline CDR1 is SNHLY and CDR2 FYNNEI. The CDR3 covers 15 residues. The J segment lost 2 bases and the V segment lost 3 bases, leaving 5 bases of the junction unmatched. The CDR3 region has the DNA TGTGCCAGCAGTGACCATCGACAGGGGGCCTACGAGCAGTACTTC. As protein: CASSDHRQGAYEQYF.

Turning to this clonotype: A much larger clone differs by one base, so this may be a read error. The V call is TRBV7-9, the J call TRBJ2-3; D uncertain. The CDR3 sequence is 14 residues long. The germline V gene has CDR1 SEHNR and CDR2 FQNEAQ (reference sequence). CDR3 sequence (DNA): TGTGCCAGCAGCTTAGAGGTACCAGAGGATATGCAGTATTTT. Its protein is CASSLEVPEDMQYF.

The genes are TRBV6-2 or TRBV6-3 and TRBJ2-2, with D uncertain. Germline loops: CDR1 MNHEY, CDR2 SVGEGT. This CDR3 spans 11 amino acids. Trimming cost V 2 bases and J 10 bases, with 5 bases left between them. DNA for the CDR3: TGTGCCAGCAGTTACAGCCAGGAGCTGTTTTTT. Amino acid sequence: CASSYSQELFF.

A few counts support this clonotype. The V call is TRBV10-2, the J call TRBJ1-2, with no clear D. Trimming cost V 2 bases and J 6 bases, with 16 bases left between them. Per germline, CDR1 WSHSY and CDR2 SAAADI. There are 15 residues in the CDR3. The CDR3 sequence is CASSEPPAGLNGYTF. As DNA, the CDR3 is TGCGCCAGCAGTGAGCCGCCGGCAGGTCTGAATGGCTACACCTTC.

This chain uses TRBV12-3 or TRBV12-4 with TRBJ1-1, with a weak D call TRBD1 (6 bases). This CDR3 has 18 residues. V gave up 3 bases and J gave up 1 base, with 21 bases separating them. The CDR3 bases are TGTGCCAGCAGTTTCCGAGCCTACAGGGACCCGTCGAACACTGAAGCTTTCTTT. This gives the protein CASSFRAYRDPSNTEAFF.